This paragraph reports one T cell receptor (beta chain). The target antigen is unknown. The sample comes from a study of T cell responses to AZD1222 COVID-19 vaccine. Overall study results and limits: Spike-specific TCR breadth and depth rose after two AZD1222 doses.

Here immunoSEQ multiplex PCR was the method, and the copy in TCRdb shows in-frame clones only, minus some. The repertoire holds roughly 87,000 clones, with 85% to 90% as singletons. The length of the CDR3 is 15 residues. Germline V CDR1 and CDR2: LNHNV, YYDKDF (reference sequence). V lost 3 bases, J lost 6 bases, and 16 bases lay in between. V gene TRBV15 combines with J gene TRBJ2-3, with no clear D. The sample in question was peripheral blood, obtained 28 days after the second AZD1222 dose. The source is an adult who received the AZD1222 COVID-19 vaccine. This CDR3 reads CATSSWTNKADTQYF. As DNA, the CDR3 is TGTGCCACCAGCAGCTGGACCAATAAAGCGGATACGCAGTATTTT.